This TCR beta chain derives from a study of T cells in Graves' hyperthyroidism and ophthalmopathy. Study-level findings and limits: Blood also held most thyroid clonotypes expanded beyond 0.001.

TCR beta CDR3 regions were amplified from RNA. TCR CDR3 underwent first-round RT-PCR with the HTBI primer set. TCRdb fed the multiplex PCR reads into MiXCR, producing one record per CDR3 protein. The sample consists of hundreds of thousands of distinct CDR3 sequences, 38% of them appearing once. Trimming stripped 10 bases from V and 11 bases from J, with 23 bases between. CDR1 is SNHLY, CDR2 FYNNEI, per germline. This CDR3 spans 13 amino acids. A remark on this clonotype: Antigen: not known. A single base separates this from a much larger clone, so it may be a read error. Lacking the conserved final phenylalanine or tryptophan, this CDR3 likely reflects a read error.

A patient was excluded if there was uncontrolled infection, other autoimmune disease, pregnancy or lactation. Diagnostic assessment was based on clinical symptoms, serum thyroxine and TRAb, thyroid ultrasound and orbital computed tomography. This clonotype was obtained from a young man with Graves' hyperthyroidism. The sample comprised blood. The chain has TRBV2 and TRBJ1-1, with D unclear. The CDR3 DNA reads TGTGCCACCCGTTGGGAGGAGGTCGCAAGGGCTTTCCTT. Its translation is CATRWEEVARAFL.